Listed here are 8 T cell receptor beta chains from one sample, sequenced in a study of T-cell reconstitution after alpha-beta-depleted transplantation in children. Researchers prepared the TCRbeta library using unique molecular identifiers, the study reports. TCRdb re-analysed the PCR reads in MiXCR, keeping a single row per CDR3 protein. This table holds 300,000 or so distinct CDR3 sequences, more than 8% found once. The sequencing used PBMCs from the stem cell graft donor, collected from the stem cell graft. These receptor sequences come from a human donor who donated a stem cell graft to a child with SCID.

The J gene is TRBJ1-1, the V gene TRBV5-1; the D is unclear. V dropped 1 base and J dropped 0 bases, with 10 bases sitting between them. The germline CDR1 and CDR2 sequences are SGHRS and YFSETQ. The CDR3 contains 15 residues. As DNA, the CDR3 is TGCGCCAGCAGCTTGAAAGAGGGTTTGAACACTGAAGCTTTCTTT. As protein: CASSLKEGLNTEAFF.

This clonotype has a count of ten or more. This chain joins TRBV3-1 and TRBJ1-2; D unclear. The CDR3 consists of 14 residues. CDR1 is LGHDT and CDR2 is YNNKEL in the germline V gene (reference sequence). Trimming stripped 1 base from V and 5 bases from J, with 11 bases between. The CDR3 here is CASSQGAGGYGYTF. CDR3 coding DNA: TGTGCCAGCAGCCAAGGGGCCGGCGGGTATGGCTACACCTTC.

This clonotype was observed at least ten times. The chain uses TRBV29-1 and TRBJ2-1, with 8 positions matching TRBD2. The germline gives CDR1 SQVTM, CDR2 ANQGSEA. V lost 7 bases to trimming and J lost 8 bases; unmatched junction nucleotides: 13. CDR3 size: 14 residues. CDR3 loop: CSAHTVAGKDEQFF. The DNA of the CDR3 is TGCAGCGCTCACACCGTAGCGGGGAAGGATGAGCAGTTCTTC.

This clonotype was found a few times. CDR3 DNA sequence: TGCGCCAGCAGCTTGGGCAGTCTGAATGAAAAACTGTTTTTT. Encoded protein: CASSLGSLNEKLFF. The chain uses TRBV5-1 and TRBJ1-4, with D uncertain. V shed 0 bases and J shed 5 bases, with 8 bases lying between them. Germline-derived CDR1 and CDR2 are SGHRS and YFSETQ. The CDR3 loop spans 14 amino acids.

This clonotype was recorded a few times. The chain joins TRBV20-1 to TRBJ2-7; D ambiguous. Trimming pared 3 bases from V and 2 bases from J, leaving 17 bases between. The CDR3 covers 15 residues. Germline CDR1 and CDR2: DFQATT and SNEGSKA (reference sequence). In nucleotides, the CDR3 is TGCAGTGCTAGCGATAGGCCAATGAAAGCCTACGAGCAGTACTTC. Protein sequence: CSASDRPMKAYEQYF.

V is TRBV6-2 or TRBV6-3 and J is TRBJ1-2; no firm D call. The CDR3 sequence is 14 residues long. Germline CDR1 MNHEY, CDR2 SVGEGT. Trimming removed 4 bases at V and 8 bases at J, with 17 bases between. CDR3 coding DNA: TGTGCCAGCAGTTCCACGTTGACCCTCGGGGGCTACACCTTC. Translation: CASSSTLTLGGYTF.

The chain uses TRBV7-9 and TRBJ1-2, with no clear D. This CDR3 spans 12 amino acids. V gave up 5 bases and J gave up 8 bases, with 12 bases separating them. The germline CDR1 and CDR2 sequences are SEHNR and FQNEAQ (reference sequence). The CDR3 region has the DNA TGTGCCAGCAGCCCCCTCACCAGCGGCTACACCTTC. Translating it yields CASSPLTSGYTF.

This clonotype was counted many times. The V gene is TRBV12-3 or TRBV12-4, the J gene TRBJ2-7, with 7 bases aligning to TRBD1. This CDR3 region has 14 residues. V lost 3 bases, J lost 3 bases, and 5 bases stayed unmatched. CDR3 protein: CASSFGRGNYEQYF. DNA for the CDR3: TGTGCCAGCAGTTTTGGCAGGGGGAACTACGAGCAGTACTTC.